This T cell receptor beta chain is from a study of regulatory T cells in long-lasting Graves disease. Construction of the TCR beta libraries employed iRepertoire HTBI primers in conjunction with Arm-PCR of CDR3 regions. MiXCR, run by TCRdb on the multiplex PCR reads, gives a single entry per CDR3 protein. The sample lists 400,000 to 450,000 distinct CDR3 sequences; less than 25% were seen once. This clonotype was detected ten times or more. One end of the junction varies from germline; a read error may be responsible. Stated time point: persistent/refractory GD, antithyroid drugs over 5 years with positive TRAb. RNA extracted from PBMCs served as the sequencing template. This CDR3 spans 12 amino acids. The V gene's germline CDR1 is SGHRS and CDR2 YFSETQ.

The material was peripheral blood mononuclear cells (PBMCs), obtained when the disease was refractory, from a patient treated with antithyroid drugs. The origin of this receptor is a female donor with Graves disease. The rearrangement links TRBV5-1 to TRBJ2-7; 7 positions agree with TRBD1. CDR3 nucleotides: TGTGCCAGCAGCCGGGACAGCTACGAGCAGTACTTC. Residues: CASSRDSYEQYF.